These T cell receptor beta chains were read from a single sample in a study of T-cell memory formation after mild COVID-19. A single record per CDR3 protein comes from TCRdb applying MiXCR to the 5' RACE reads. The sample records a few hundred thousand distinct CDR3 sequences, around 15% being singletons. The specimen was PBMCs or a T cell subset sorted from them (not recorded which). The source of these receptors is a man in his late teens or twenties who had mild COVID-19 (a few samples of this study predate the infection). Cell type and time point are not known. Each CDR3 is given without its conserved first and last residue.

TRBV4-3	TRBJ1-5	ASSEDRSSNQPQH
TRBV20-1	TRBJ1-6	SARAGGSSYNSPLH
TRBV19	TRBJ1-3	ASSIDPRADTIY
TRBV4-2	TRBJ1-6	ASSPSDYYSPLH
TRBV4-2	TRBJ2-7	ASSQVAGSSSYEQY
TRBV6-1	TRBJ1-1	ASSDLKVVRGRTEAF
TRBV19	TRBJ2-7	ASSGQGSHEQY
TRBV6-6	TRBJ2-3	ASRGAGDTQY
TRBV6-2/TRBV6-3	.	ASSYVGAGGRYEQY
TRBV7-2	TRBJ2-1	ASRYLAGEVPNEQF
TRBV10-3	TRBJ2-7	AISDPKTSGGADEQY
TRBV6-2/TRBV6-3	TRBJ1-5	ASRWSSNQPQH
TRBV4-1	TRBJ2-7	ASSYDSIPAYEQY
TRBV7-2	TRBJ2-3	ASSWKGSTDTQY